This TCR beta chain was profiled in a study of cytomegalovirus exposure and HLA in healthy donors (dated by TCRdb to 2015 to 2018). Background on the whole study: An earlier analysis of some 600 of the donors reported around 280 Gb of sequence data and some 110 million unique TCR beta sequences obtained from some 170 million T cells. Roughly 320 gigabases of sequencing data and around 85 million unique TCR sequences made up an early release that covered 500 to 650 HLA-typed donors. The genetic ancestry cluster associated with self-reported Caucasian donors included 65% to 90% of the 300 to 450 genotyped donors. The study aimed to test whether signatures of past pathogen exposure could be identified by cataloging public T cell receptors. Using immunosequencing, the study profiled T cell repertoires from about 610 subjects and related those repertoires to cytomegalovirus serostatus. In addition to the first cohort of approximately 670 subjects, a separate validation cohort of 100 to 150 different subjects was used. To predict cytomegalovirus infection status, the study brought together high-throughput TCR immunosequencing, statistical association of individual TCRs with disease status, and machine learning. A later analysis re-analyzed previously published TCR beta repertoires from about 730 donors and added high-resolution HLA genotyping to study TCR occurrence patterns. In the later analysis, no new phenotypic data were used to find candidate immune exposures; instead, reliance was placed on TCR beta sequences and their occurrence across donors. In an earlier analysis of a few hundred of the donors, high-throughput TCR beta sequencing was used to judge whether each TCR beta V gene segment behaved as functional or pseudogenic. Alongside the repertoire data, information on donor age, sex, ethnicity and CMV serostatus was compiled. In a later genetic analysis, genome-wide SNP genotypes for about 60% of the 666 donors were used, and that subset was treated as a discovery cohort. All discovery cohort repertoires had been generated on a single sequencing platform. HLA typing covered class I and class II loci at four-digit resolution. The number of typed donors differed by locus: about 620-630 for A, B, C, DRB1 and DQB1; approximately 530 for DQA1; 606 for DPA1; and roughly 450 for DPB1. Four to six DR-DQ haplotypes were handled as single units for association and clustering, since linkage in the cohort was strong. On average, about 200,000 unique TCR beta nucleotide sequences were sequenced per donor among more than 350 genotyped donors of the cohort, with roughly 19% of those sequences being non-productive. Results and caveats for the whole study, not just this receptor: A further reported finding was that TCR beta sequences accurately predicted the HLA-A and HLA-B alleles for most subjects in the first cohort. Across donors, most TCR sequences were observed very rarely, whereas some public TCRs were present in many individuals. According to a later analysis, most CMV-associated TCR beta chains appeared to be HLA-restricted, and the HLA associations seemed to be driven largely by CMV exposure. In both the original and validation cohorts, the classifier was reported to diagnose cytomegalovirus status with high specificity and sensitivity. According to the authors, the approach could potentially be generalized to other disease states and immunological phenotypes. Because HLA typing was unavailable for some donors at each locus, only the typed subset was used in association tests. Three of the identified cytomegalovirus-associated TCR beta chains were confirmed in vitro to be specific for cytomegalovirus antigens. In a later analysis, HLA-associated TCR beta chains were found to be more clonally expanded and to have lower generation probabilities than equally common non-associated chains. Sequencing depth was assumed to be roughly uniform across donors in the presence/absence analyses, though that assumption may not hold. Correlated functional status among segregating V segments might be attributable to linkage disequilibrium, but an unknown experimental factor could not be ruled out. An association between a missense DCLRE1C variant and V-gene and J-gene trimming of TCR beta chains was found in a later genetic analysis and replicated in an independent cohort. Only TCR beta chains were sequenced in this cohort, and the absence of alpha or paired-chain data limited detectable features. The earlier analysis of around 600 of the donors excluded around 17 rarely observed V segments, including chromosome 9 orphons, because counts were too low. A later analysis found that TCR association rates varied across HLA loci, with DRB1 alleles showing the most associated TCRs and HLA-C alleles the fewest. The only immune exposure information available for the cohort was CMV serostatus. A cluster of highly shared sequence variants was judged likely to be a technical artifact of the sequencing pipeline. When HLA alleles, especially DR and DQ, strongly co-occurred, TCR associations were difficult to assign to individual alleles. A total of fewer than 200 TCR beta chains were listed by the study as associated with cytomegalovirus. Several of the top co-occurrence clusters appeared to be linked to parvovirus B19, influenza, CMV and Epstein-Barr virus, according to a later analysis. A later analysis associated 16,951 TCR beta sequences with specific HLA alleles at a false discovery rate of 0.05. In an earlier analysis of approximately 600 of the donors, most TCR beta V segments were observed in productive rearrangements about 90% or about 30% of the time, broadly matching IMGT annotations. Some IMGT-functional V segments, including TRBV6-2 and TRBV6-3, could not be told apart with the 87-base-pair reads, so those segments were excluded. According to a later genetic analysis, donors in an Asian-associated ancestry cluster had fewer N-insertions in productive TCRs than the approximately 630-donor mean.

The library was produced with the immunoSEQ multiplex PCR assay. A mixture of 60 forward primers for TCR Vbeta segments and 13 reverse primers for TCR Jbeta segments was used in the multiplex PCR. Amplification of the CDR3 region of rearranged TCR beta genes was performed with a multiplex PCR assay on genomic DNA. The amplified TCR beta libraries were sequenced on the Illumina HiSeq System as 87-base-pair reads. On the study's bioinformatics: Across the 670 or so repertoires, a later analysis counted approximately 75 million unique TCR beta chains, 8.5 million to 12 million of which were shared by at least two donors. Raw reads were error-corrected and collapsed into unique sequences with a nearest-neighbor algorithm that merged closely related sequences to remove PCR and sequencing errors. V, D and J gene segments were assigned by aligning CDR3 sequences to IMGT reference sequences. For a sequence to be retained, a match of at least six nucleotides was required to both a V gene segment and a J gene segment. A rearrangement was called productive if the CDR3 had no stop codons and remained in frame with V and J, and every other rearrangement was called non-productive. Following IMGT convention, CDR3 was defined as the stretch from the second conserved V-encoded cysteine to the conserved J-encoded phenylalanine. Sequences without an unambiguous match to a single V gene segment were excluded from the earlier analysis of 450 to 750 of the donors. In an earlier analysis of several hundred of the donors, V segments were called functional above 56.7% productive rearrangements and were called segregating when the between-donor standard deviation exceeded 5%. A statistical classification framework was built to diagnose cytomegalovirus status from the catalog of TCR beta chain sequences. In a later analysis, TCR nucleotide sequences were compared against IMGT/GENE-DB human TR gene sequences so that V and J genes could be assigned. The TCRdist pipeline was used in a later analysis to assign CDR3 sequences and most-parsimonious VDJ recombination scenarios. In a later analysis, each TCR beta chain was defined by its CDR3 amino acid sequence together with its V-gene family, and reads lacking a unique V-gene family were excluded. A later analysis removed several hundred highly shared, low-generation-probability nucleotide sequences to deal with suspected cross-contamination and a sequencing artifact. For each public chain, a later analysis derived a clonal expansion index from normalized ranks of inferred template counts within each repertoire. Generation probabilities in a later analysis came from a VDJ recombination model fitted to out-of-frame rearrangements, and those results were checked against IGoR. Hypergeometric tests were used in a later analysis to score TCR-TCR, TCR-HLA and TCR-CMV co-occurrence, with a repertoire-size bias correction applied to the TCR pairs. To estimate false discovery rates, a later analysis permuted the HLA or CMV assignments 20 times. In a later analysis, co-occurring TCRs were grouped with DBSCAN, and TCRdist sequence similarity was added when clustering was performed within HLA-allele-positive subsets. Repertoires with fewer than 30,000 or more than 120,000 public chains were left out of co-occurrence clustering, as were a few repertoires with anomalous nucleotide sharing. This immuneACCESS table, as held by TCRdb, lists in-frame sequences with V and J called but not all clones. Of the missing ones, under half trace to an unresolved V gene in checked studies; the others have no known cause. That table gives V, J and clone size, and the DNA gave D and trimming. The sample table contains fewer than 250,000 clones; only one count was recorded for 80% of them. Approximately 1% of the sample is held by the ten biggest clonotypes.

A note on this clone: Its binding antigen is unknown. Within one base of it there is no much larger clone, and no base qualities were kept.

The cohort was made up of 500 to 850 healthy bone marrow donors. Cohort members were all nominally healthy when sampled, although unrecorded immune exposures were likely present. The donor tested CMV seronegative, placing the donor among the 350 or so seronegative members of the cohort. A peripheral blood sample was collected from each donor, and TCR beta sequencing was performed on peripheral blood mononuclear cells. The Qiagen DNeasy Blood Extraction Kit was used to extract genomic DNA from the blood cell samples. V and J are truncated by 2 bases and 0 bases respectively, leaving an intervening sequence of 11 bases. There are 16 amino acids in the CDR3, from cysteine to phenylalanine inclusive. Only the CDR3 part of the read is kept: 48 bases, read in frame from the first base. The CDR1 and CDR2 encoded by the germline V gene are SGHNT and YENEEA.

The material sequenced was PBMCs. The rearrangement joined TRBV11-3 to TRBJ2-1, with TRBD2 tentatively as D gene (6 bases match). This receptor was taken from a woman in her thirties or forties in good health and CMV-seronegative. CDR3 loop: CASSLLRGNSYNEQFF. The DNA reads TGTGCCAGCAGCTTACTCCGCGGGAACTCCTACAATGAGCAGTTCTTC.